This T cell receptor (beta chain) came from a study of shared clonotypes between healthy human individuals. V gave up 6 bases and J gave up 0 bases, with 14 bases separating them. The CDR3 extends over 15 amino acids. Germline V CDR1 and CDR2: MNHEY, SMNVEV (reference sequence). Adults of Caucasian background living in Nashville, Tennessee made up all donors. For each subset, genomic DNA was distributed in equal portions over several immunoSEQ plates. Sorted-subset replicate PCR reactions contained roughly 200 ng DNA, corresponding to roughly 29,000 T cell genomes. In the authors' methods: With immunoSEQ giving junction-only sequences and no quality scores, filtering differed. Some clones are missing from TCRdb's copy, which holds only in-frame ones; the method was immunoSEQ multiplex PCR. That table furnishes V, J and clone size, whereas the DNA furnished D and trimming. The data show a few million clones, approximately 93% seen once.

The clonotype comes from a man in his late teens or twenties in good health. Some clones in this sample may be carry-over from other donors' samples. The rearrangement uses TRBV27 and TRBJ2-5; TRBD1 or TRBD2 may be the D gene (6 bases each). Sequences were obtained from naive CD4+ T cells from PBMCs. The subset is: CD45RA+ positively selected. CDR3 residues: CASSLEGGYQETQYF. DNA of the CDR3: TGTGCCAGCAGCCTAGAGGGGGGTTACCAAGAGACCCAGTACTTC.